This T cell receptor beta chain came from a study of glioma-infiltrating T cells. The iRepertoire nested amplicon-rescue multiplex PCR amplified TCR alpha and beta CDR3s from RNA. In TCRdb, the multiplex PCR reads were re-called with MiXCR into one record per CDR3 protein. The sample yields about 89,000 distinct CDR3 sequences, about a quarter seen once. CDR3 size: 14 residues. The V and J ends lost 9 bases and 0 bases respectively, with 15 bases between them. This clonotype was seen only a few times. This receptor was obtained from a human donor with low-grade glioma or glioblastoma, undergoing nonglioma brain surgery, or in good health (not recorded which). The chain couples TRBV12-3 or TRBV12-4 to TRBJ2-7; possibly TRBD2 for D (5 bases). Sequencing used glioma tissue, nonneoplastic brain tissue, or PBMCs (not recorded which). The CDR3 loop reads CASRARESSYEQYF. As DNA, the CDR3 is TGTGCCAGTCGGGCGAGGGAAAGCTCCTACGAGCAGTACTTC.